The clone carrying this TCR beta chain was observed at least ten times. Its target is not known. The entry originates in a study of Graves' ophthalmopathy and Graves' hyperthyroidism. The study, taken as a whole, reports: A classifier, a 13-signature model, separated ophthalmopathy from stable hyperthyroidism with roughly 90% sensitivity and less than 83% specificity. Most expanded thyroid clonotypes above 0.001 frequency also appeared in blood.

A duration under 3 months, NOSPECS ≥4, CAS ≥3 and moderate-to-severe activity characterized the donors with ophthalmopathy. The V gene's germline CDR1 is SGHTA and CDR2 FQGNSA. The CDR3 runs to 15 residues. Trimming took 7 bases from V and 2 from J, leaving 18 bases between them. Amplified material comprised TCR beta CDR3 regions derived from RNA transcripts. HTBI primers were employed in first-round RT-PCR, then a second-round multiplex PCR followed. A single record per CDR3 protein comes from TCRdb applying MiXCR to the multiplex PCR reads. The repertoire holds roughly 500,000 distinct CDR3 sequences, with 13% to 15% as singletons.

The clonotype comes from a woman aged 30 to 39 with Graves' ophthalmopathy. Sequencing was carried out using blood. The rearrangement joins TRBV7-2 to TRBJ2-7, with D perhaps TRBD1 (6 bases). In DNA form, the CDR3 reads TGTGCCAGCAAACCCCACACGGGACAAACCTACGAGCAGTACTTC. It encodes CASKPHTGQTYEQYF.